This T cell receptor (beta chain) was profiled in a study of T cells in Graves' hyperthyroidism and ophthalmopathy. Across the whole study: Any treatment followed the collection of peripheral blood at initial diagnosis. Regarding the study as a whole: Ophthalmopathy was identified by the model a median around 6 months ahead of onset.

The CDR3 has 13 residues. Germline V CDR1 and CDR2: SGHRS, YFSETQ. The V gene lost 0 bases and the J gene lost 5 bases, with 8 bases spanning the gap. Uncontrolled infection, other autoimmune disease, pregnancy and lactation each barred patients from inclusion. This clonotype was recorded a few times. Its antigen is still unknown. There were TCR beta CDR3 regions amplified from RNA transcripts. Using the HTBI primer set, a first-round RT-PCR was run on the TCR CDR3. TCRdb redid the calling of the multiplex PCR reads with MiXCR, one entry per CDR3 protein. The sample lists about 290,000 distinct CDR3 sequences, approximately 18% occurring once.

The V gene is TRBV5-1, the J gene TRBJ2-5; the D is unclear. The specimen sequenced was blood. This TCR derives from a man aged 45-60 years with Graves' ophthalmopathy. DNA for the CDR3: TGCGCCAGCAGCTTGGCACAGAGTGAGACCCAGTACTTC. The encoded protein is CASSLAQSETQYF.